Below are 32 T cell receptor beta chains sequenced from a single sample in a study of metastatic and nonmetastatic thyroid tumors. Thyroid surgery was preceded by no treatment in any patient. Via MiXCR, TCRdb re-called the PCR reads. The table includes 23,000 or so clones, 20% to 30% detected once. The sample consisted of tumor tissue. The source of these receptors is a female donor with papillary thyroid cancer or a benign thyroid nodule (not recorded which). Some clones in this sample may be carry-over from other donors' samples.

CDR3 sequence: CATSDWDSPSYEQYF. Here the CDR3 DNA reads TGTGCCACCAGTGATTGGGACAGCCCCTCCTACGAGCAGTACTTC. The chain recombines TRBV24-1 with TRBJ2-7; 7 bases fit TRBD1. The CDR3 length is 15 residues. Germline trimming cut 2 bases from V and 0 bases from J; bases unmatched to any gene: 3. Germline CDR1 reads KGHDR; CDR2 reads SFDVKD.

Within the sample, this clone is medium-sized. The chain employs TRBV30 and TRBJ1-2, with a possible D match to TRBD1 (6 bases). This CDR3 spans 14 amino acids. V gave up 2 bases and J gave up 8 bases, with 18 bases separating them. The germline CDR1 and CDR2 sequences are GTSNPN and SVGIG (reference sequence). DNA for the CDR3: TGTGCCTGGAGTCTCACAGGGATCACGGGAGGCTACACCTTC. Protein: CAWSLTGITGGYTF.

This clone appeared a few times. Compared with germline, one end of the junction differs, possibly owing to a read error. The chain employs TRBV13 and TRBJ1-3; D not resolved. The germline CDR1 and CDR2 sequences are PRHDT and FYEKMQ (reference sequence). The CDR3 runs to 13 residues. The CDR3 DNA reads TGTGCCAGCAGCTTAGAGGGCCAGTCAAATGTTGTTTTT. Encoded protein: CASSLEGQSNVVF.

The chain uses TRBV11-1 and TRBJ2-3; D remains unclear. Germline V gives CDR1 SGHAT, CDR2 FQDESV (reference sequence). The V end was cut by 0 bases, the J end by 0 bases, with 19 bases between. CDR3 size: 19 residues. The CDR3 spells CASSLARFGRPTSTDTQYF. For the CDR3, the DNA is TGTGCCAGCAGCTTAGCGCGTTTTGGACGGCCGACTAGCACAGATACGCAGTATTTT.

This clone was seen repeatedly, ten times or more. The chain uses TRBV7-9 and TRBJ2-5; TRBD2 aligns across 8 bases. There are 12 residues in the CDR3. Trimming at V came to 10 bases and at J to 3 bases, leaving 4 bases not matched to a gene. Germline V gene sequence: CDR1 SEHNR, CDR2 FQNEAQ (reference sequence). The CDR3 DNA follows: TGTGCCACTACTAGCGGAGAAGAGACCCAGTACTTC. Translation gives CATTSGEETQYF.

This chain links TRBV7-9 with TRBJ2-1; 8 nucleotides line up with TRBD2. Trimming took 6 bases from V and 9 from J; bases not matched to a gene: 7. This CDR3 spans 13 amino acids. Germline V CDR1 and CDR2: SEHNR, FQNEAQ (reference sequence). The CDR3 coding sequence is TGTGCCAGCAGACGGCTAGCGGGTGGTGAGCAGTTCTTC. It specifies CASRRLAGGEQFF.

The chain carries TRBV27 and TRBJ2-5; D not certain. CDR1 and CDR2 (germline): MNHEY, SMNVEV (reference sequence). Trimming cost V 8 bases and J 1 base, with 8 bases left between them. This CDR3 has 12 residues. This chain's CDR3 is CASVAAQETQYF. The CDR3 coding sequence is TGTGCCAGCGTCGCGGCCCAAGAGACCCAGTACTTC.

By sample share, this clone is medium-sized. The chain joins TRBV6-1 to TRBJ1-5; D gene ambiguous. V was clipped by 6 bases and J by 7 bases, with 16 bases between them. This CDR3 region has 14 residues. CDR1 MNHNS and CDR2 SASEGT come from the germline V gene. CDR3 residues: CASSPVGRGQPQHF. The CDR3 coding sequence is TGTGCCAGCAGCCCCGTCGGGAGAGGACAGCCCCAGCATTTT.

At least ten counts were recorded for this clone. Other DNA sequences in this sample translate to the same CDR3. DNA of the CDR3: TGTGCCAGCAGCTTAGGACCGACTAGCGGGGGTTACAATGAGCAGTTCTTC. Its translation is CASSLGPTSGGYNEQFF. The rearrangement uses TRBV7-2 and TRBJ2-1, with 12 positions matching TRBD2. The CDR3 has 17 residues. The trim removed 1 base at V and 4 bases at J, leaving 5 bases unmatched. Germline CDR1 SGHTA, CDR2 FQGNSA. The full variable domain, rest sourced from reference TRBV7-2 and TRBJ2-1, is GAGVSQSPSNKVTEKGKDVELRCDPISGHTALYWYRQSLGQGLEFLIYFQGNSAPDKSGLPSDRFSAERTGGSVSTLTIQRTQQEDSAVYLCASSLGPTSGGYNEQFFGPGTRLTVL.

The V gene is TRBV4-2, the J gene TRBJ2-1; 16 bases align to TRBD2. This CDR3 spans 17 amino acids. The ends lost 9 bases at V and 9 bases at J; junction bases unmatched: 14. Germline-derived CDR1 and CDR2 are LGHNA and YNFKEQ. CDR3 residues: CASIPLGTSGGAVEQFF. The CDR3 bases are TGTGCCAGTATCCCACTTGGGACTAGCGGGGGGGCAGTTGAGCAGTTCTTC.

The chain has TRBV19 and TRBJ1-1, with D unclear. CDR3 length: 14 residues. The V gene lost 2 bases and the J gene lost 3 bases, with 10 bases spanning the gap. The germline V gene has CDR1 LNHDA and CDR2 SQIVND (reference sequence). CDR3 loop: CASSIKIAHTEAFF. In nucleotides, the CDR3 is TGTGCCAGTAGTATAAAGATCGCCCACACTGAAGCTTTCTTT.

This clone was observed at least ten times. This chain links TRBV5-1 with TRBJ2-3; no reliable D call. The CDR3 has 13 amino acids. Per the germline V gene, CDR1 is SGHRS and CDR2 is YFSETQ. Trimming shortened V by 4 bases and J by 2 bases, and 8 bases separated the two germline ends. CDR3 sequence (DNA): TGCGCCAGCAGCGCGACCCACACAGATACGCAGTATTTT. Its protein is CASSATHTDTQYF. The full variable domain, rest sourced from reference TRBV5-1 and TRBJ2-3, is KAGVTQTPRYLIKTRGQQVTLSCSPISGHRSVSWYQQTPGQGLQFLFEYFSETQRNKGNFPGRFSGRQFSNSRSEMNVSTLELGDSALYLCASSATHTDTQYFGPGTRLTVL.

The chain carries TRBV7-9 and TRBJ2-7, with D tentatively TRBD1 or TRBD2 (5 bases each). The CDR3 runs 15 residues. Trimming pared 5 bases from V and 3 bases from J, leaving 17 bases between. Germline assignment: CDR1 SEHNR and CDR2 FQNEAQ (reference sequence). CDR3 sequence: CASSHLNRGDYEQYF. In DNA, the CDR3 is TGTGCCAGCAGCCACCTAAATAGAGGGGACTACGAGCAGTACTTC. Full variable domain (outside the CDR3, taken from reference TRBV7-9 and TRBJ2-7): DTGVSQNPRHKITKRGQNVTFRCDPISEHNRLYWYRQTLGQGPEFLTYFQNEAQLEKSRLLSDRFSAERPKGSFSTLEIQRTEQGDSAMYLCASSHLNRGDYEQYFGPGTRLTVT.

This clone is medium-sized. In DNA, the CDR3 is TGTGCCAGCACGGGGACGGGAAACACCATATATTTT. Translated, it gives CASTGTGNTIYF. This chain links TRBV6-1 with TRBJ1-3, with D possibly being TRBD1 (5 bases). V lost 7 bases to trimming and J lost 4 bases, with 8 bases between them. The CDR3 sequence is 12 residues long. Germline V gives CDR1 MNHNS, CDR2 SASEGT.

In regard to this clone: The junction departs from germline at one end; a sequencing error may be responsible. The rearrangement joins TRBV11-2 to TRBJ1-6; unclear D gene. Germline CDR1 is SGHAT and CDR2 is FQNNGV. The CDR3 loop spans 16 amino acids. This chain's CDR3 is CASSPAPRNHNSTLHF. The CDR3 coding sequence is TGTGCCAGCAGCCCGGCCCCACGAAACCATAATTCAACCCTCCACTTT.

This clone was seen only a few times. The chain employs TRBV28 and TRBJ2-7; a weak D match, TRBD1 (5 bases). The V and J ends lost 2 bases and 2 bases respectively, with 7 bases between them. The CDR3 extends over 13 amino acids. Germline V gene data show CDR1 as MDHEN and CDR2 as SYDVKM. The CDR3 region is CASSLQGPYEQYF. Written as DNA, the CDR3 is TGTGCCAGCAGTTTACAGGGCCCCTACGAGCAGTACTTC.

The chain links TRBV4-2 to TRBJ1-3; a weak D match, TRBD1 (5 bases). V was shortened by 0 bases and J by 6 bases, with 21 bases between the two germline ends. Looked up from germline, CDR1 is LGHNA and CDR2 is YNFKEQ. CDR3 size: 18 residues. The CDR3 reads CASSQDHGQGAIVNTIYF. The CDR3, as DNA: TGTGCCAGCAGCCAAGATCATGGGCAGGGTGCAATAGTAAACACCATATATTTT.

This clone ranks as large. The rearrangement links TRBV3-1 to TRBJ2-7, with D hard to call. Trimming took 0 bases from V and 1 from J, leaving 10 bases between them. The CDR3 is 15 amino acids. Germline CDR1 is LGHDT and CDR2 is YNNKEL (reference sequence). This chain's CDR3 is CASSQEDSYSYEQYF. The CDR3 DNA follows: TGTGCCAGCAGCCAAGAGGATAGTTATTCCTACGAGCAGTACTTC.

The J gene is TRBJ1-2, the V gene TRBV7-8, with a weak D call TRBD1 (6 bases). Trimming took off 2 bases at V and 4 bases at J, with 17 bases between the two ends. The length of the CDR3 is 16 residues. Germline CDR1 is SGHVS and CDR2 is FQNEAQ. As DNA, the CDR3 is TGTGCCAGCAGCTTAACCCCACCGGGACATCCCTATGGCTACACCTTC. Translated: CASSLTPPGHPYGYTF.

This clone was seen at least ten times. CDR3 sequence: CASSYGGGANEKLFF. CDR3 in DNA: TGTGCCAGCAGTTACGGTGGGGGAGCTAATGAAAAACTGTTTTTT. J is TRBJ1-4 and V is TRBV6-6, with a weak D call TRBD1 (5 bases). Germline V gives CDR1 MNHNY, CDR2 SVGAGI (reference sequence). Trimming removed 2 bases from V and 3 bases from J, with 10 bases in between. The CDR3 contains 15 residues.

This clone was seen at least ten times. V is TRBV7-2 and J is TRBJ2-7; 11 positions match TRBD1. This CDR3 has 16 residues. The J segment lost 3 bases and the V segment lost 3 bases, leaving 7 bases of the junction unmatched. CDR1 and CDR2 (germline): SGHTA, FQGNSA. CDR3 residues: CASSFSGGQGGYEQYF. For the CDR3, the DNA is TGTGCCAGCAGCTTCAGCGGGGGACAGGGGGGCTACGAGCAGTACTTC.

A note on this clone: One end of the junction is discordant with germline, which a read error may explain. The V call is TRBV12-3 or TRBV12-4, the J call TRBJ1-6, with D maybe TRBD1 (5 bases). The length of the CDR3 is 13 residues. The CDR3 loop is CDSSTRGVSPLHF. CDR3 nucleotides: TGTGACAGCAGTACTCGGGGGGTTTCACCACTCCACTTT.

This clone was seen at least ten times. The rearrangement links TRBV29-1 to TRBJ1-1; D unclear. V was clipped by 6 bases and J by 5 bases, with 13 bases between them. The CDR3 sequence is 12 residues long. Looked up from germline, CDR1 is SQVTM and CDR2 is ANQGSEA. The DNA for the CDR3 is TGCAGCGTAGACCCCCGAGGAACTGAAGCTTTCTTT. Protein sequence: CSVDPRGTEAFF. Using reference TRBV29-1 and TRBJ1-1 for the parts outside the CDR3, the full variable domain is SAVISQKPSRDICQRGTSLTIQCQVDSQVTMMFWYRQQPGQSLTLIATANQGSEATYESGFVIDKFPISRPNLTFSTLTVSNMSPEDSSIYLCSVDPRGTEAFFGQGTRLTVV.

This clone is categorized as medium-sized. The V call is TRBV6-1, the J call TRBJ2-7, with D perhaps TRBD1 or TRBD2 (5 bases each). V was cut by 5 bases and J by 3 bases, with 14 bases left in between. The CDR3 loop spans 14 amino acids. Germline V gene data show CDR1 as MNHNS and CDR2 as SASEGT. The CDR3 is CASSYDGARYEQYF. In DNA form, the CDR3 reads TGTGCCAGCAGTTATGACGGGGCCCGCTACGAGCAGTACTTC.

This clone has just a few counts. One junction end disagrees with the germline gene, perhaps due to a read error. The CDR3 loop reads CASGPAVASVTGDLFF. The CDR3, as DNA: TGTGCCAGCGGTCCAGCGGTGGCCTCGGTCACCGGGGATCTGTTTTTT. This chain uses TRBV28 with TRBJ2-2, with D perhaps matching TRBD2 (5 bases). Germline V gene lookup returns CDR1 MDHEN and CDR2 SYDVKM. CDR3 length equals 16 residues.

A few counts support this clone. The chain recombines TRBV6-4 with TRBJ2-3, with D possibly being TRBD1 (5 bases). CDR1 is MRHNA and CDR2 is SNTAGT in the germline V gene. V lost 6 bases and J 4 bases, leaving 20 bases between the germline ends. CDR3 length: 16 amino acids. CDR3 sequence: CASRPPGGHPADTQYF. The CDR3 DNA sequence: TGTGCCAGCAGGCCCCCAGGTGGACATCCCGCAGATACGCAGTATTTT.

This clone has a count of ten or more. V gene TRBV19 combines with J gene TRBJ2-1; 14 nucleotides align to TRBD2. The CDR3 is 14 amino acids. With V trimmed by 8 bases and J by 13 bases, 10 bases remained unmatched. CDR1 is LNHDA, CDR2 SQIVND, per germline (reference sequence). CDR3 protein: CASRKGTSGGPQFF. Written as DNA, the CDR3 is TGTGCCAGTCGCAAGGGGACTAGCGGGGGCCCTCAGTTCTTC.

This clone was recorded many times. The chain has TRBV20-1 and TRBJ2-1; D ambiguous. There are 15 residues in the CDR3. From germline, CDR1 is DFQATT and CDR2 SNEGSKA (reference sequence). Trimming removed 1 base at V and 3 bases at J, with 13 bases between. The CDR3 here is CSARGARHNYNEQFF. For the CDR3, the DNA is TGCAGTGCTAGAGGAGCTAGGCATAACTACAATGAGCAGTTCTTC.

There are many counts of this clone. The V call is TRBV5-1, the J call TRBJ2-3, with 7 bases aligning to TRBD1. V lost 5 bases to trimming and J lost 5 bases; unmatched junction nucleotides: 8. Germline V gives CDR1 SGHRS, CDR2 YFSETQ. This CDR3 comprises 14 residues. The DNA for the CDR3 is TGCGCCAGCAGGAGGGACAGCCAGGTAGATACGCAGTATTTT. Translating gives CASRRDSQVDTQYF.

Of note for this clone: A much larger clone is a single base away; this may be a read error. This chain uses TRBV10-2 with TRBJ2-5; 14 nucleotides agree with TRBD2. CDR3 length: 15 amino acids. Germline CDR1 WSHSY, CDR2 SAAADI. CDR3 DNA: TGCGCCAGCAGTGGACTAGCGGGGGGGTCCGAGACCAAGTACTTC. Its protein product is CASSGLAGGSETKYF.

There are many counts of this clone. The chain combines TRBV19 with TRBJ1-5; possibly TRBD1 for D (5 bases). CDR1 is LNHDA and CDR2 is SQIVND in the germline V gene (reference sequence). The length of the CDR3 is 15 residues. V was trimmed by 4 bases and J by 6 bases, leaving 16 bases between them. CDR3 residues: CASSTSRESGQPQHF. The CDR3 nucleotides read TGTGCCAGTAGTACCAGCAGGGAGTCGGGTCAGCCCCAGCATTTT. The entire variable domain, with the rest obtained from reference TRBV19 and TRBJ1-5, is as follows: DGGITQSPKYLFRKEGQNVTLSCEQNLNHDAMYWYRQDPGQGLRLIYYSQIVNDFQKGDIAEGYSVSREKKESFPLTVTSAQKNPTAFYLCASSTSRESGQPQHFGDGTRLSIL.

This clone counts as medium-sized. The V and J genes are TRBV6-5 and TRBJ1-2, with D uncertain. The CDR3 totals 13 residues. Germline-derived CDR1 and CDR2 are MNHEY and SVGAGI. Trimming left V 0 bases short and J 4 bases short, with 6 bases between. The CDR3: CASSYSHFYGYTF. DNA for the CDR3: TGTGCCAGCAGTTACTCACACTTCTATGGCTACACCTTC.